A single sample is the source of the 20 T cell receptor beta chains below, sequenced in a study of T-cell reconstitution after alpha-beta-depleted transplantation in children. It was with unique molecular identifiers that the TCRbeta library was prepared. TCRdb fed the PCR reads into MiXCR, producing one record per CDR3 protein. The repertoire consists of just under 350,000 distinct CDR3 sequences, with roughly 17% occurring once and the leading ten covering just over 40%. The sample was PBMCs, mostly from graft donor cells, taken 360 days after TCRalphabeta/CD19-depleted stem cell transplant. All receptors derive from a male patient between 2 and 10 years old who had a stem cell transplant for acute lymphoblastic leukemia, so the T cells may come from the graft donor.

The V call is TRBV10-2, the J call TRBJ2-7, with no clear D. Germline CDR1 is WSHSY and CDR2 is SAAADI. The CDR3 is 16 residues long. With 3 bases removed from V and 3 bases from J, the gap between germline ends came to 18 bases. CDR3 in DNA: TGCGCCAGCAGTGATCACGCGGTCCGGCTTTACTACGAGCAGTACTTC. It specifies CASSDHAVRLYYEQYF.

This clonotype was detected ten times or more. The chain links TRBV5-1 to TRBJ2-1; no clear D gene. The germline CDR1 and CDR2 sequences are SGHRS and YFSETQ. This CDR3 has 13 residues. Trimming removed 1 base at V and 7 bases at J, with 9 bases between. The CDR3 sequence: CASSLSWGNEQFF. The CDR3 DNA reads TGCGCCAGCAGCTTGTCGTGGGGAAATGAGCAGTTCTTC.

The V call is TRBV20-1, the J call TRBJ2-1; the D gene could be TRBD1 or TRBD2 (5 bases each). CDR1 is DFQATT and CDR2 is SNEGSKA in the germline V gene (reference sequence). Trimming shortened V by 6 bases and J by 0 bases, and 15 bases separated the two germline ends. The CDR3 has 15 amino acids. DNA of the CDR3: TGCAGTGCCCCACCGGGACCGAGCTCCTACAATGAGCAGTTCTTC. Translating gives CSAPPGPSSYNEQFF.

V is TRBV5-1 and J is TRBJ2-1; weak D call: TRBD2 (6 bases). Germline CDR1 SGHRS, CDR2 YFSETQ. V gave up 1 base and J gave up 7 bases, with 18 bases separating them. This CDR3 has 16 residues. The CDR3 nucleotides are TGCGCCAGCAGCTTGTCGGGGACTTTTATAGGGAATGAGCAGTTCTTC. This sequence encodes CASSLSGTFIGNEQFF.

In its sample, this clonotype was seen a few times. The rearrangement joins TRBV12-3 or TRBV12-4 to TRBJ2-7; D is unresolved. The CDR3 length is 14 residues. Trimming left V 2 bases short and J 4 bases short, with 12 bases between. CDR3 DNA: TGTGCCAGCAGTTTACTAGGGTCCCGGTACGAGCAGTACTTC. Residues: CASSLLGSRYEQYF.

There are many counts of this clonotype. V is TRBV7-8 and J is TRBJ2-7; 7 positions match TRBD1. J was trimmed by 11 bases and V by 0 bases; bases with no gene match: 4. The CDR3 has 12 residues. Per the germline V gene, CDR1 is SGHVS and CDR2 is FQNEAQ. CDR3 in DNA: TGTGCCAGCAGCTTAGCCCGACAGGGAGAGTACTTC. This translates into CASSLARQGEYF.

This clonotype showed up just a few times. This chain connects TRBV18 to TRBJ1-3; 7 positions match TRBD1. Germline loops: CDR1 KGHSH, CDR2 LQKENI. The CDR3 contains 14 residues. V gave up 5 bases and J gave up 4 bases; unmatched junction bases: 5. The CDR3 nucleotides read TGTGCCAGCTCAGTCACAGGGGACGGAAACACCATATATTTT. As protein: CASSVTGDGNTIYF.

V usage is TRBV19 and J usage is TRBJ2-1; 7 nucleotides line up with TRBD2. The germline CDR1 and CDR2 sequences are LNHDA and SQIVND (reference sequence). V dropped 3 bases and J dropped 4; count of bases not matched to a gene: 9. The CDR3 is made up of 16 amino acids. In DNA, the CDR3 is TGTGCCAGTAGTATCACTTCGGCTAGCGGTTACAATGAGCAGTTCTTC. Translation gives CASSITSASGYNEQFF.

This clonotype appeared a few times. The gene calls are TRBV6-1 and TRBJ1-5; D remains unclear. With 7 bases removed from V and 2 bases from J, the gap between germline ends came to 18 bases. This CDR3 region has 16 residues. Per the germline V gene, CDR1 is MNHNS and CDR2 is SASEGT. CDR3 in DNA: TGTGCCAGCAACGGAGGAGGAGGCCTGGGCAATCAGCCCCAGCATTTT. It specifies CASNGGGGLGNQPQHF.

The chain is built from TRBV4-1 and TRBJ1-2; 7 bases agree with TRBD1. This CDR3 spans 15 amino acids. Germline V gives CDR1 MGHRA, CDR2 YSYEKL. Losses at the gene ends were 2 bases for V and 1 base for J; bases not matched to a gene: 4. The CDR3 DNA reads as TGCGCCAGCAGCCAACCACAGGGGCTTAACTATGGCTACACCTTC. Protein sequence: CASSQPQGLNYGYTF.

This clonotype has only a few counts. The chain has TRBV9 and TRBJ1-4; D may be TRBD1 (6 bases). V was trimmed by 0 bases and J by 11 bases, leaving 14 bases between them. The CDR3 covers 14 residues. Germline values: CDR1 SGDLS, CDR2 YYNGEE. CDR3: CASSVAVEGDKLFF. CDR3 bases: TGTGCCAGCAGCGTAGCGGTGGAGGGGGACAAACTGTTTTTT.

The table lists this clonotype with a few counts. The genes are TRBV4-1 and TRBJ1-1; the D is unclear. This CDR3 has 17 amino acids. Trimming left V 4 bases short and J 6 bases short, with 24 bases between. Germline assignment: CDR1 MGHRA and CDR2 YSYEKL. The CDR3: CASSLTGRRRTYAEAFF. CDR3 DNA: TGCGCCAGCAGCCTAACCGGGAGAAGGCGGACTTACGCTGAAGCTTTCTTT.

The genes are TRBV28 and TRBJ1-4, with D possibly TRBD1 on 5 matching bases. This CDR3 contains 14 residues. Germline V lookup: CDR1 MDHEN, CDR2 SYDVKM. V lost 5 bases and J 6 bases, leaving 13 bases between the germline ends. CDR3: CASSPIGTDEKLFF. In DNA, the CDR3 is TGTGCCAGCAGTCCCATCGGGACGGATGAAAAACTGTTTTTT.

This clonotype has only a few counts. The rearrangement links TRBV12-3 or TRBV12-4 to TRBJ2-7, with 8 bases identical to TRBD1. The J segment lost 1 base and the V segment lost 4 bases, leaving 9 bases of the junction unmatched. CDR3 length: 16 amino acids. CDR3 coding DNA: TGTGCCAGCAGTTCATGGACAGGGACCAGATCCTACGAGCAGTACTTC. Its protein is CASSSWTGTRSYEQYF.

This clonotype was picked up a small number of times. The CDR3 coding sequence is TGCGCCAGCTCCAATAAAAGGAGCACAGATACGCAGTATTTT. Its translation is CASSNKRSTDTQYF. The V and J genes are TRBV5-1 and TRBJ2-3; D not certain. The CDR3 sequence is 14 residues long. CDR1 is SGHRS and CDR2 is YFSETQ in the germline V gene. The V end lost 7 bases, the J end lost 0 bases, and 12 bases lay between the germline ends. The variable domain in full, with the rest retrieved from reference TRBV5-1 and TRBJ2-3, is KAGVTQTPRYLIKTRGQQVTLSCSPISGHRSVSWYQQTPGQGLQFLFEYFSETQRNKGNFPGRFSGRQFSNSRSEMNVSTLELGDSALYLCASSNKRSTDTQYFGPGTRLTVL.

This clonotype was seen only a few times. The V call is TRBV5-1, the J call TRBJ2-5; 12 positions match TRBD2. After removal of 2 bases from V and 1 base from J, the junction contained 12 bases not matched to a gene. This CDR3 is built from 19 residues. CDR1 and CDR2 (germline): SGHRS, YFSETQ. The chain's CDR3 is CASSFSGLAGRRIQETQYF. DNA of the CDR3: TGCGCCAGCAGCTTTTCAGGACTAGCGGGAAGAAGAATCCAAGAGACCCAGTACTTC.

The chain combines TRBV11-3 with TRBJ2-7, with D perhaps matching TRBD1 or TRBD2 (5 bases each). The CDR3 spans 13 residues. V was clipped by 5 bases and J by 6 bases, with 14 bases between them. Germline CDR1 reads SGHNT; CDR2 reads YENEEA. CDR3 sequence reads: CASSPRSGGEQYF. The DNA for the CDR3 is TGTGCCAGCAGCCCACGCTCTGGGGGCGAGCAGTACTTC.

There are many counts of this clonotype. The chain uses TRBV4-2 and TRBJ2-1; 13 bases match TRBD2. Germline CDR1 is LGHNA and CDR2 is YNFKEQ. Germline trimming cut 4 bases from V and 10 bases from J; bases unmatched to any gene: 13. This CDR3 region has 17 residues. CDR3 sequence reads: CASSPLVGLAGAEEQFF. CDR3 in DNA: TGTGCCAGCAGCCCTCTTGTTGGACTAGCGGGAGCGGAAGAGCAGTTCTTC.

The chain employs TRBV28 and TRBJ2-1, with TRBD2 identical over 13 bases. The V gene's germline CDR1 is MDHEN and CDR2 SYDVKM. The length of the CDR3 is 15 residues. Trimming at V came to 7 bases and at J to 6 bases, leaving 6 bases not matched to a gene. The CDR3 DNA is TGTGCCAGCAAAACTAGCGGGAGGGGACCCAATGAGCAGTTCTTC. The encoded protein is CASKTSGRGPNEQFF.

The rearrangement uses TRBV28 and TRBJ1-2; 9 nucleotides align to TRBD1. Germline loops: CDR1 MDHEN, CDR2 SYDVKM. The CDR3 is 15 amino acids. Trimming cost V 5 bases and J 6 bases; bases outside gene matches: 10. The CDR3 loop reads CASSLTLRTGDGYTF. Written as DNA, the CDR3 is TGTGCCAGCAGTCTTACACTACGGACAGGGGATGGCTACACCTTC.